The 11 T cell receptor beta chains listed next were all sequenced from one sample in a study of chemoradiotherapy in HPV16-positive cancers. Using immunoSEQ multiplex PCR, the repertoire was profiled, and TCRdb retains in-frame clones only, with some absent. Altogether nearly 35,000 clones are present, about 90% being singletons, with the ten largest covering 3.5% to 4%. The source was blood, collected from a patient who underwent chemoradiotherapy. All receptors come from a human donor with HPV-associated anogenital cancer.

This clone appeared a single time. This chain connects TRBV6-1 to TRBJ2-2, with D possibly TRBD2 on 5 matching bases. Germline CDR1 MNHNS, CDR2 SASEGT. The V end was cut by 10 bases, the J end by 7 bases, with 16 bases between. The CDR3 length is 13 residues. In DNA, the CDR3 is TGTGCCACCTCACTAAGGAGGTTCGGGGAGCTGTTTTTT. This translates into CATSLRRFGELFF.

This chain joins TRBV6-1 and TRBJ1-4; D call uncertain. CDR3 length: 14 amino acids. Per germline, CDR1 MNHNS and CDR2 SASEGT. The V end was cut by 6 bases, the J end by 0 bases, with 8 bases between. CDR3 residues: CASRDVSTNEKLFF. CDR3 coding DNA: TGTGCCAGCAGGGACGTTTCAACTAATGAAAAACTGTTTTTT.

V is TRBV4-1 and J is TRBJ1-4; 7 positions match TRBD1. V gave up 2 bases and J gave up 8 bases; unmatched junction bases: 5. Germline CDR1 MGHRA, CDR2 YSYEKL. The CDR3 totals 14 residues. CDR3 nucleotides: TGCGCCAGCAGCCAACCGGGACAGAGGGAAAAACTGTTTTTT. Translating it yields CASSQPGQREKLFF.

The chain carries TRBV7-2 and TRBJ1-6; D gene unclear. Germline-derived CDR1 and CDR2 are SGHTA and FQGNSA. V lost 1 base and J 3 bases, leaving 7 bases between the germline ends. CDR3 length: 15 amino acids. As DNA, the CDR3 is TGTGCCAGCAGCTTAGAAGTAGGCTATAATTCACCCCTCCACTTT. It is translated as CASSLEVGYNSPLHF.

This sequence joins TRBV6-1 and TRBJ2-7; D gene unclear. V lost 0 bases to trimming and J lost 2 bases, with 17 bases between them. The germline V gene has CDR1 MNHNS and CDR2 SASEGT. The CDR3 loop spans 17 amino acids. DNA for the CDR3: TGTGCCAGCAGTGAAGCTGGTATTGTCCGTGCGACCTACGAGCAGTACTTC. Translation gives CASSEAGIVRATYEQYF.

The chain combines TRBV6-1 with TRBJ2-2, with unresolved D. V was clipped by 4 bases and J by 1 base, with 7 bases between them. The CDR3 spans 14 residues. CDR1 and CDR2 from the germline V gene are MNHNS and SASEGT. CDR3 loop: CASSGVWNTGELFF. The CDR3, as DNA: TGTGCCAGCAGTGGAGTCTGGAACACCGGGGAGCTGTTTTTT.

The chain uses TRBV9 and TRBJ1-5, with 10 bases aligning to TRBD1. Germline V gene sequence: CDR1 SGDLS, CDR2 YYNGEE. The junction had 16 bases not matched to a gene; V was cut back by 3 bases and J by 1 base. The CDR3 has 20 residues. The CDR3 DNA is TGTGCCAGCAGCGATCAAGACCGGGACAGGGGCCCCCCAAGCAATCAGCCCCAGCATTTT. Translated, it gives CASSDQDRDRGPPSNQPQHF.

This sequence joins TRBV4-2 and TRBJ2-1; TRBD2 agrees at 7 bases. V lost 3 bases, J lost 5 bases, and 4 bases stayed unmatched. The CDR3 has 14 amino acids. Germline-derived CDR1 and CDR2 are LGHNA and YNFKEQ. The CDR3 coding sequence is TGTGCCAGCAGCCATGGACTAGAAAACAATGAGCAGTTCTTC. It encodes CASSHGLENNEQFF.

This clone was seen once. The rearrangement joins TRBV18 to TRBJ1-6; D not certain. Germline V gene lookup returns CDR1 KGHSH and CDR2 LQKENI. The V end was cut by 2 bases, the J end by 7 bases, with 9 bases between. This CDR3 region has 14 residues. The DNA of the CDR3 is TGTGCCAGCTCACCAGTGAGTGACAATTCACCCCTCCACTTT. It is translated as CASSPVSDNSPLHF.

V is TRBV19 and J is TRBJ1-1, with D uncertain. V gave up 3 bases and J gave up 8 bases, with 10 bases separating them. The CDR3 covers 12 residues. The germline V gene has CDR1 LNHDA and CDR2 SQIVND (reference sequence). For the CDR3, the DNA is TGTGCCAGTAGTATCCTGACGGGAGAAGCTTTCTTT. Encoded protein: CASSILTGEAFF.

This clone was detected once. The gene calls are TRBV18 and TRBJ1-1; the D is unclear. V lost 1 base, J lost 8 bases, and 8 bases lay in between. This CDR3 contains 12 residues. Per the germline V gene, CDR1 is KGHSH and CDR2 is LQKENI. CDR3 loop: CASSPLGGEAFF. For the CDR3, the DNA is TGTGCCAGCTCACCACTCGGTGGAGAAGCTTTCTTT.